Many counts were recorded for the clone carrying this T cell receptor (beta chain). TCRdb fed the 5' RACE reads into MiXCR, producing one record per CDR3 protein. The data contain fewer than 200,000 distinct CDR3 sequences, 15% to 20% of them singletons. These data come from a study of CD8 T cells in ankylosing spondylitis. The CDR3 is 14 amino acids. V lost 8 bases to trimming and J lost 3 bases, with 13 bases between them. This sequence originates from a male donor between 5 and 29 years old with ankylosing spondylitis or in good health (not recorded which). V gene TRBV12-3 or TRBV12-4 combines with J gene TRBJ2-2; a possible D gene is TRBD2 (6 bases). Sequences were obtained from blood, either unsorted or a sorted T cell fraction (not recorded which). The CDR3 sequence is CASVGRRDTGELFF. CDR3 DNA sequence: TGTGCCAGCGTAGGGAGGAGGGACACCGGGGAGCTGTTTTTT.